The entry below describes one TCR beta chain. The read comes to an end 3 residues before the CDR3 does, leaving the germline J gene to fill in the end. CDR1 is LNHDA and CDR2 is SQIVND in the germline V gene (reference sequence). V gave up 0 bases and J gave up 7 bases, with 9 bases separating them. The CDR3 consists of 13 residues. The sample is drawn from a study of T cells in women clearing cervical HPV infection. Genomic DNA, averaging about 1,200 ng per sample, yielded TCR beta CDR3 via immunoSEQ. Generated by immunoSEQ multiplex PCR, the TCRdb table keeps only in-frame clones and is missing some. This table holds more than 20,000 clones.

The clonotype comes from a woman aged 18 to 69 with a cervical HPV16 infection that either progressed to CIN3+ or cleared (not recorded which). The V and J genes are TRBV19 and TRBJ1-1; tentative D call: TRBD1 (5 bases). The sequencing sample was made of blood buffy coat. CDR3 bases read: TGTGCCAGTAGTATAGAGAGGAGGGGTGAA. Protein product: CASSIERRGE. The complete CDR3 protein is CASSIERRGEAFF.